This is a list of T cell receptor beta chains from one sample in a study of shared clonotypes between healthy human individuals. Measured with immunoSEQ multiplex PCR; TCRdb has only the in-frame clones, and not every one. The profile covers 900,000 to 1,200,000 clones, with approximately 80% appearing a single time and 0.55% to 0.7% taken by the ten largest. The sample comprised memory CD4+ T cells from PBMCs. The receptors were sampled from a man younger than 35 in good health. Some clones in this sample may be carry-over from other donors' samples. Each CDR3 is given with its conserved first and last residue.

v_gene: TRBV19; j_gene: TRBJ2-7; CDR3aa: CASSLIPGQGSHEQYF
v_gene: TRBV28; j_gene: TRBJ1-5; CDR3aa: CASSPQGLDNQPQHF
v_gene: TRBV28; j_gene: TRBJ1-1; CDR3aa: CASSSRDRGATEAFF
v_gene: TRBV18; j_gene: TRBJ2-3; CDR3aa: CASSRYAGGTASTDTQYF
v_gene: TRBV28; j_gene: TRBJ1-5; CDR3aa: CASSFPPAPQHF
v_gene: TRBV5-1; j_gene: TRBJ2-7; CDR3aa: CASSFRGQGFDEQYF
v_gene: TRBV5-1; j_gene: TRBJ1-1; CDR3aa: CASRVGDGVTEAFF
v_gene: TRBV5-1; j_gene: TRBJ2-2; CDR3aa: CASSLLTGANTGELFF
v_gene: TRBV14; j_gene: TRBJ2-2; CDR3aa: CASSPPIGVPGELFF
v_gene: TRBV7-3; j_gene: TRBJ2-2; CDR3aa: CASSLLSGMNTGELFF
v_gene: TRBV5-1; j_gene: TRBJ2-7; CDR3aa: CASSLGRGRYEQYF
v_gene: TRBV18; j_gene: TRBJ2-7; CDR3aa: CASSPGGTSYEQYF
v_gene: TRBV28; j_gene: TRBJ1-5; CDR3aa: CASSFQLGNQPQHF
v_gene: TRBV19; j_gene: TRBJ1-1; CDR3aa: CATYRGPEAFF
v_gene: TRBV5-1; j_gene: TRBJ1-1; CDR3aa: CASSAEMGQDNTEAFF
v_gene: TRBV28; j_gene: TRBJ1-2; CDR3aa: CASTLTHLNYGYTF
v_gene: TRBV5-4; j_gene: TRBJ2-7; CDR3aa: CASSPRVGPYEQYF
v_gene: TRBV25-1; j_gene: TRBJ2-5; CDR3aa: CASRGTFRISQYF
v_gene: TRBV4-3; j_gene: TRBJ2-3; CDR3aa: CASSQDQGLVIDTQYF
v_gene: TRBV6-1; j_gene: TRBJ1-3; CDR3aa: CASSEVEGLSGNTIYF
v_gene: TRBV7-3; j_gene: TRBJ2-3; CDR3aa: CASSPDSFTDTQYF
v_gene: TRBV5-1; j_gene: TRBJ2-2; CDR3aa: CASSPWTSVPTGELFF
v_gene: TRBV18; j_gene: TRBJ2-5; CDR3aa: CASSPPGDTQETQYF
v_gene: TRBV28; j_gene: TRBJ1-1; CDR3aa: CASSLGQGFEAFF
v_gene: TRBV5-1; j_gene: TRBJ2-3; CDR3aa: CASSLGQTSGSTDTQYF
v_gene: TRBV28; j_gene: TRBJ2-5; CDR3aa: CASSSSGKETQYF
v_gene: TRBV7-8; j_gene: TRBJ1-6; CDR3aa: CASSFPRIPYNSPLHF
v_gene: TRBV6-5; j_gene: TRBJ2-1; CDR3aa: CASRFSGTYNEQFF
v_gene: TRBV6-1; j_gene: TRBJ2-4; CDR3aa: CASTIQAPGLDIQYF
v_gene: TRBV11-2; j_gene: TRBJ2-4; CDR3aa: CASSSPTGASDIQYF
v_gene: TRBV18; j_gene: TRBJ2-3; CDR3aa: CASSPPGRGGGTTQYF
v_gene: TRBV10-3; j_gene: TRBJ2-7; CDR3aa: CAIREWTGRVYEQYF
v_gene: TRBV5-6; j_gene: TRBJ2-2; CDR3aa: CASSRRGHGGELFF
v_gene: TRBV5-6; j_gene: TRBJ2-1; CDR3aa: CASSWLAGSYNEQFF
v_gene: TRBV5-1; j_gene: TRBJ2-2; CDR3aa: CASSPRGDTGELFF
v_gene: TRBV30; j_gene: TRBJ1-4; CDR3aa: CAWGGEKLFF
v_gene: TRBV4-1; j_gene: TRBJ2-3; CDR3aa: CASSQGGQPDTQYF
v_gene: TRBV11-3; j_gene: TRBJ2-2; CDR3aa: CASSSRGGTGELFF
v_gene: TRBV7-9; j_gene: TRBJ2-7; CDR3aa: CASSLAQGAGEQYF
v_gene: TRBV30; j_gene: TRBJ1-3; CDR3aa: CAWSVRCRFPSGNTIYF
v_gene: TRBV7-3; j_gene: TRBJ2-2; CDR3aa: CASSSRTYTGGTGELFF
v_gene: TRBV2; j_gene: TRBJ1-4; CDR3aa: CASSPAGANEKLFF
v_gene: TRBV10-1; j_gene: TRBJ2-6; CDR3aa: CASSSVGSGGANVLTF
v_gene: TRBV11-1; j_gene: TRBJ2-3; CDR3aa: CASSLGQGAADTQYF
v_gene: TRBV30; j_gene: TRBJ1-5; CDR3aa: CAWSVTGEGTAPYQPQHF
v_gene: TRBV5-1; j_gene: TRBJ2-3; CDR3aa: CASSQAGGLAGVTQYF
v_gene: TRBV27; j_gene: TRBJ2-7; CDR3aa: CASSYKVNYEQYF
v_gene: TRBV5-4; j_gene: TRBJ1-2; CDR3aa: CASSLNQGLQLGYTF
v_gene: TRBV11-2; j_gene: TRBJ2-5; CDR3aa: CASSSFLRSGEETQYF
v_gene: TRBV28; j_gene: TRBJ2-5; CDR3aa: CASSLAGREETQYF
v_gene: TRBV7-9; j_gene: TRBJ2-5; CDR3aa: CASSLAGIETQYF
v_gene: TRBV5-4; j_gene: TRBJ2-3; CDR3aa: CASSLGGGSTTSTDTQYF
v_gene: TRBV30; j_gene: TRBJ1-5; CDR3aa: CAWSSGSNQPQHF
v_gene: TRBV14; j_gene: TRBJ2-5; CDR3aa: CASSQVDRGETQYF
v_gene: TRBV6-6; j_gene: TRBJ1-2; CDR3aa: CASSYQGIGGYTF